This TCR beta chain is drawn from a study of cytomegalovirus exposure and HLA in healthy donors. Sequencing used immunoSEQ multiplex PCR; TCRdb keeps in-frame clones, though not all of them. Altogether 50,000 to 65,000 clones are present, around 95% being singletons, with the ten largest covering 7%. Material: PBMCs. The source of this sequence is a woman between 18 and 29 years old in good health and CMV-seropositive.

The CDR3 DNA follows: TGTGCCATCCTAATGGCGGAGCCCGAGCAGTACTTC. Translated, it gives CAILMAEPEQYF. V usage is TRBV27 and J usage is TRBJ2-7; D is ambiguous. The V gene lost 10 bases and the J gene lost 6 bases, with 16 bases spanning the gap. The CDR3 covers 12 residues. Per the germline V gene, CDR1 is MNHEY and CDR2 is SMNVEV (reference sequence).